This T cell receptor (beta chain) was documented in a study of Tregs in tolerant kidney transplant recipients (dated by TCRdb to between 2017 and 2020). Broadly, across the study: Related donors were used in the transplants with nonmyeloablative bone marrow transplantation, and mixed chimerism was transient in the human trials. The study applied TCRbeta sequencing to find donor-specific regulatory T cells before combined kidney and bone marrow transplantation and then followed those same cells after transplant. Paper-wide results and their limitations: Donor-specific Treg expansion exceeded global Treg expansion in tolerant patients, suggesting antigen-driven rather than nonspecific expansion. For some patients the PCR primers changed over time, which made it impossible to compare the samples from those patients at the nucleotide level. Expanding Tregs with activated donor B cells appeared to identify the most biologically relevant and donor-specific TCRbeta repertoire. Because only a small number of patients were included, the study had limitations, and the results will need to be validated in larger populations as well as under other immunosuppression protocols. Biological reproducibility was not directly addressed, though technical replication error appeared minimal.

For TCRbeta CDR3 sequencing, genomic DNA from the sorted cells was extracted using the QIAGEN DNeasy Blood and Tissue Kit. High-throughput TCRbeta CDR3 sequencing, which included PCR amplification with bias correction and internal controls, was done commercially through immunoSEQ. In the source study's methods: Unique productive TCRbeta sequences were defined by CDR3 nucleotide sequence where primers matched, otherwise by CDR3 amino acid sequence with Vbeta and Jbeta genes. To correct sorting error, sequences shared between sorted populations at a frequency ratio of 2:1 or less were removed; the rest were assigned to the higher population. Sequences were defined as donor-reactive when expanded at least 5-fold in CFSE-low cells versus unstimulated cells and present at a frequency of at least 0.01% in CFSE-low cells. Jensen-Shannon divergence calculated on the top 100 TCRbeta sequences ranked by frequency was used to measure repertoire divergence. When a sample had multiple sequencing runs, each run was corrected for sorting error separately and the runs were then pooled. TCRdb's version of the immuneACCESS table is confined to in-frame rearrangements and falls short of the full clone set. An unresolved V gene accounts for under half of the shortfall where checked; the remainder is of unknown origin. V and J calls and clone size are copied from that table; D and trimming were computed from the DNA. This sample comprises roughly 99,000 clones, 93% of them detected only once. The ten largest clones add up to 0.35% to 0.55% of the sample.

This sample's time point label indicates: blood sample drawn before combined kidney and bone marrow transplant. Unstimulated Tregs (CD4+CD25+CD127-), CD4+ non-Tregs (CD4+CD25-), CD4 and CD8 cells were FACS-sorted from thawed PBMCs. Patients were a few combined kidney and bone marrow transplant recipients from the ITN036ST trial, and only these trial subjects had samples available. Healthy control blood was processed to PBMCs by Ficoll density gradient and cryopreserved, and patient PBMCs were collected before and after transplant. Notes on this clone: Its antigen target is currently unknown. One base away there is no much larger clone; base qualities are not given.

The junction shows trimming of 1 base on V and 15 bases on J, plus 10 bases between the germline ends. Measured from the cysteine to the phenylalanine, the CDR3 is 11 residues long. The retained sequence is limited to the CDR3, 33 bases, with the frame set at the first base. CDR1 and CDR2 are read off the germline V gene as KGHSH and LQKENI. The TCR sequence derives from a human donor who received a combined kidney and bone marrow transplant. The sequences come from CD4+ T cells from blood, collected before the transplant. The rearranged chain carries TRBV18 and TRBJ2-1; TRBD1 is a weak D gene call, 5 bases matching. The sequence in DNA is TGTGCCAGCTCACCACTGGGGCGTTGGTTCTTC. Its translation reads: CASSPLGRWFF.